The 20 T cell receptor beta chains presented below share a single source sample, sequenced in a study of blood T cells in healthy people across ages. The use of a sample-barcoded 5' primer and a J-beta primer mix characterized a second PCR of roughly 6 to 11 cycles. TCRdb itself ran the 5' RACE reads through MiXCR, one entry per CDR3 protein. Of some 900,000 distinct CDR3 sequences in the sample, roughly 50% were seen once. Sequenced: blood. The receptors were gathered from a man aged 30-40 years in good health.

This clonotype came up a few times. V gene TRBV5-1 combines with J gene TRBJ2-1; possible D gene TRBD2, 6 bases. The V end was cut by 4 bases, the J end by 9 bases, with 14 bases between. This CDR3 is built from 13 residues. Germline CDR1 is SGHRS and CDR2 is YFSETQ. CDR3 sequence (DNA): TGCGCCAGCAGCCCGCCTAGCGCGTCTGAGCAGTTCTTC. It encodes CASSPPSASEQFF.

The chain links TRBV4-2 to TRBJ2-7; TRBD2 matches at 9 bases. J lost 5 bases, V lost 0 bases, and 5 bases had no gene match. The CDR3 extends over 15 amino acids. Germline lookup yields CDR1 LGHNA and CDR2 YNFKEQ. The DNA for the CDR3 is TGTGCCAGCAGCCAAGATAGGGAGCGGGGGGACGAGCAGTACTTC. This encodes CASSQDRERGDEQYF.

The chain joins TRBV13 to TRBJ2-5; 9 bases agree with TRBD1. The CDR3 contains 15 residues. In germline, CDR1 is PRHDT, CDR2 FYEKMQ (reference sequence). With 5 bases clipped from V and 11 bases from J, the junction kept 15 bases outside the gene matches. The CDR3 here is CASSRKGQGYNEQYF. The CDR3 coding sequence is TGTGCCAGCAGCCGCAAGGGACAGGGTTACAATGAGCAGTACTTC.

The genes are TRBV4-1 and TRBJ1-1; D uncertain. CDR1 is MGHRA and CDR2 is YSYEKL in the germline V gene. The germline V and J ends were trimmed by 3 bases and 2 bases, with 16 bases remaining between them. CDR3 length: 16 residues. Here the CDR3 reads CASSHITSSFNTEAFF. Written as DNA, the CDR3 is TGCGCCAGCAGCCATATCACTAGTAGCTTTAACACTGAAGCTTTCTTT.

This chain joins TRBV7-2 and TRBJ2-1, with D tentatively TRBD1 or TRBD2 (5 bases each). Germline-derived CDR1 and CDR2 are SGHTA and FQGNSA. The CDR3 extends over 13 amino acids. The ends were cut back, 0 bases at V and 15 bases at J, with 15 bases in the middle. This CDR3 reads CASSLAGALIGFF. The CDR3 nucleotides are TGTGCCAGCAGCTTAGCCGGGGCCCTTATTGGGTTCTTC.

CDR3 residues: CASSSQTGHTYEQYF. The DNA of the CDR3 is TGTGCCAGCAGCTCGCAGACAGGGCACACCTACGAGCAGTACTTC. The chain joins TRBV7-2 to TRBJ2-7; 7 bases agree with TRBD1. The CDR3 contains 15 residues. V shed 4 bases and J 2 bases; nucleotides not matched to a gene: 8. Germline V gene lookup returns CDR1 SGHTA and CDR2 FQGNSA.

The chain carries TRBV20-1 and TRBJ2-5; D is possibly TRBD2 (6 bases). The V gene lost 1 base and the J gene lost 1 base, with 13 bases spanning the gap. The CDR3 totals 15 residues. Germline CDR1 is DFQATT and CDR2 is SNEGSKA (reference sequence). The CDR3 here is CSARVGGTSQETQYF. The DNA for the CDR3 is TGCAGTGCTAGAGTGGGGGGTACCAGCCAAGAGACCCAGTACTTC.

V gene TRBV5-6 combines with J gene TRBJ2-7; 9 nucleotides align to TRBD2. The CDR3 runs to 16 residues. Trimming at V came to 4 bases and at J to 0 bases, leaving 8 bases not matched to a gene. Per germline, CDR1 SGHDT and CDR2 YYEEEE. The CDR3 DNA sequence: TGTGCCAGCAGCCTGTTCGTTAGCGGGGGCTCCTACGAGCAGTACTTC. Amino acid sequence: CASSLFVSGGSYEQYF.

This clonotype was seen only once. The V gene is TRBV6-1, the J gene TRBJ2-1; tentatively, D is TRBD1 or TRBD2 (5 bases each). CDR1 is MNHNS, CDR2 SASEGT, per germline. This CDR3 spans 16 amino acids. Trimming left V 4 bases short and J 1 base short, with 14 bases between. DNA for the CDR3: TGTGCCAGCAGTGGAGCCGGGACCCCATCCTACAATGAGCAGTTCTTC. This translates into CASSGAGTPSYNEQFF.

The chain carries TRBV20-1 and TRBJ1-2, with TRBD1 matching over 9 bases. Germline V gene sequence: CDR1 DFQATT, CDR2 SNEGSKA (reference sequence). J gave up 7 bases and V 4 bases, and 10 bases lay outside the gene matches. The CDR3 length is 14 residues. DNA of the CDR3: TGCAGTGCTATTGAAGGACAGGGGTATGGTGGCTACACCTTC. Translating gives CSAIEGQGYGGYTF.

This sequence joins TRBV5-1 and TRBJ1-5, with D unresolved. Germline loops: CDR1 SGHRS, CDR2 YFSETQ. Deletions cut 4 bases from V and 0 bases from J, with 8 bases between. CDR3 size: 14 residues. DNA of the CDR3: TGCGCCAGCAGCCTCAGTCATAGCAATCAGCCCCAGCATTTT. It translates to CASSLSHSNQPQHF.

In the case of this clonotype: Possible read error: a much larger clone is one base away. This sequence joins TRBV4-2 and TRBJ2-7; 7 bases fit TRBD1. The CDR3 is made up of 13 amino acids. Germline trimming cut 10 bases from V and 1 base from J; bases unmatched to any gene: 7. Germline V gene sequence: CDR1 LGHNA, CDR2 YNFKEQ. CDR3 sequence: CANRDSASYEQYF. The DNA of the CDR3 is TGTGCCAACAGGGACAGTGCTTCCTACGAGCAGTACTTC.

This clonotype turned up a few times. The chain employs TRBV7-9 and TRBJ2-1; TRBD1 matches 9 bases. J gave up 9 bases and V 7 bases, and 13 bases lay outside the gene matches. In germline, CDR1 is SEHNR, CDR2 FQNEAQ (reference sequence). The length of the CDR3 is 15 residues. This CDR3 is CASTRWDRDSSEQFF. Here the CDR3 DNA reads TGTGCCAGCACCAGATGGGACAGGGATTCGAGTGAGCAGTTCTTC.

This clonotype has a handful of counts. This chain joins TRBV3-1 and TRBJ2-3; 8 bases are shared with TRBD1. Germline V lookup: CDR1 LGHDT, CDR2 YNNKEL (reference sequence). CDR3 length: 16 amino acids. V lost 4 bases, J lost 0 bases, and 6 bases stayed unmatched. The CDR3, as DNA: TGTGCCAGCAGCCCGCGGGACAGGCCTAGCACAGATACGCAGTATTTT. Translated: CASSPRDRPSTDTQYF.

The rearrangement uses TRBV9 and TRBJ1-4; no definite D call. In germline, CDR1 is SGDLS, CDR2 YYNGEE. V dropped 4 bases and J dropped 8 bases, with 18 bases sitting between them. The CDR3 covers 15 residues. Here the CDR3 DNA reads TGTGCCAGCAGCCTGCCCGGACCTGCTGGGGAAAAACTGTTTTTT. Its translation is CASSLPGPAGEKLFF.

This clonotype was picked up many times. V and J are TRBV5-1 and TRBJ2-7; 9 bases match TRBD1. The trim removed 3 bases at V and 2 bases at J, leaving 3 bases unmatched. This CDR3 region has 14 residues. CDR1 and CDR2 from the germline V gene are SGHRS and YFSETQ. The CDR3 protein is CASSSGQGTYEQYF. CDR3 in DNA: TGCGCCAGCAGCTCGGGACAGGGCACCTACGAGCAGTACTTC.

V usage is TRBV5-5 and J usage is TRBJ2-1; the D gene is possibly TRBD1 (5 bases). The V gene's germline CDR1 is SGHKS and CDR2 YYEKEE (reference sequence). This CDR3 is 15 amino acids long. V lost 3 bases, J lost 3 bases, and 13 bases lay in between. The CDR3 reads CASSWSQGSYNEQFF. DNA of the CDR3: TGTGCCAGCAGCTGGTCCCAGGGCAGCTACAATGAGCAGTTCTTC.

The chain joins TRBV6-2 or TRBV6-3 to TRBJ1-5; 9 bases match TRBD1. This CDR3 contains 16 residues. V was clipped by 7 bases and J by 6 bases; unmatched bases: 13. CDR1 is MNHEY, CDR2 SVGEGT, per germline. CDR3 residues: CASTITGGASSQPQHF. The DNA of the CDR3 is TGTGCCAGCACTATTACAGGGGGCGCATCGTCTCAGCCCCAGCATTTT.

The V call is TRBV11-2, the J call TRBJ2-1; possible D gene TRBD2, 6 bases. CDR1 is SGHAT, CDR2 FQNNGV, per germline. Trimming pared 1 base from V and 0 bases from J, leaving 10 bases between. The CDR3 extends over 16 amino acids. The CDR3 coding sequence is TGTGCCAGCAGCTTAGCCGCGGGGAACTCCTACAATGAGCAGTTCTTC. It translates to CASSLAAGNSYNEQFF.

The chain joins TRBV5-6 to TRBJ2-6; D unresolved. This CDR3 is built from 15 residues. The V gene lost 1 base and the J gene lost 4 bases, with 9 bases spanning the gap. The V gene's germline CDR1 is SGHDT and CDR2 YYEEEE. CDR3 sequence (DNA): TGTGCCAGCAGCTTGCTGTCAGCCGGGGCCAACGTCCTGACTTTC. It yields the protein CASSLLSAGANVLTF.